The present entry profiles one T cell receptor (beta chain) with its context. Its antigen is as yet unknown. The data were produced by immunoSEQ multiplex PCR, yet TCRdb's version contains in-frame clones alone and is incomplete. The sample holds approximately 67,000 clones, roughly 90% seen once. The sample is drawn from a study of Tregs in tolerant kidney transplant recipients. Study background: The nonmyeloablative bone marrow transplants came from related graft donors, with transient mixed chimerism.

The V gene's germline CDR1 is MNHEY and CDR2 SMNVEV (reference sequence). This CDR3 contains 13 residues. Deletions cut 5 bases from V and 0 bases from J, with 8 bases between. The study, taken as a whole, reports: In tolerant patients, donor-specific Tregs outgrew total Tregs, suggesting antigen-driven expansion.

CD4+CD25+CD127- Tregs, CD4+CD25- non-Tregs, CD4 and CD8 cells were sorted. The sequencing used CD8+ T cells from blood, collected before the transplant. The chain is built from TRBV27 and TRBJ2-7, with D possibly matching TRBD1 (5 bases). The sequence was collected from a human donor who received a combined kidney and bone marrow transplant. The CDR3 here is CASSDRNSYEQYF. The CDR3, as DNA: TGTGCCAGCAGTGACAGAAACTCCTACGAGCAGTACTTC.